This T cell receptor (beta chain) originates from a study of blood T cell repertoires in COVID-19. The CDR3 is made up of 14 amino acids. Trimming took 4 bases from V and 2 from J, leaving 11 bases between them. The germline V gene encodes CDR1 MNHEY and CDR2 SVGEGT. This clone was detected only a few times. The repertoire was sequenced with immunoSEQ multiplex PCR; TCRdb's copy has only in-frame clones and lacks some. The sample contains 65,000 to 90,000 clones, around three quarters of which appear only once. The sequenced material came from peripheral blood. The rearrangement uses TRBV6-2 or TRBV6-3 and TRBJ2-5, with TRBD2 as a possible D gene (5 bases). The receptor was isolated from a man in his 60s with active or convalescent COVID-19. The CDR3 DNA sequence: TGTGCCAGCAGTTTTTGGACGGGACAAGAGACCCAGTACTTC. As protein: CASSFWTGQETQYF.